These T cell receptor beta chains were read from a single sample in a study of graft-versus-host responses after intestinal transplantation. The antigens of these receptors remain unknown. Only in-frame clones appear in the TCRdb table, and some are missing; sequencing was by immunoSEQ multiplex PCR. The profile covers 90,000 to 95,000 clones, with approximately 92% appearing a single time and 0.45% to 0.6% taken by the ten largest. Sequenced here: unstimulated CD8+ T cells sorted from spleen or lymph node cells, sampled before intestinal transplant. Receptor source: a human donor who received an intestinal transplant. The CDR3 runs from the conserved cysteine through the conserved F or W. Rows may omit the clone size; those that give it use once, few, many or a size class.

cdr3_aa: CASSLPGQGDYEQYF; clone_size: .; v_call: TRBV5-4; j_call: .
cdr3_aa: CAWGDSSYEQYF; clone_size: .; v_call: TRBV30; j_call: TRBJ2-7
cdr3_aa: CASSFLTGERETQYF; clone_size: .; v_call: TRBV5-5; j_call: TRBJ2-5
cdr3_aa: CASSYGTGGLNTEAFF; clone_size: .; v_call: TRBV6-4; j_call: TRBJ1-1
cdr3_aa: CASSLVVAGGLYNEQFF; clone_size: .; v_call: TRBV7-8; j_call: TRBJ2-1
cdr3_aa: CASSYAPDSNTGELFF; clone_size: .; v_call: TRBV6-6; j_call: TRBJ2-2
cdr3_aa: CASRPGTGSLKVETQYF; clone_size: once; v_call: TRBV11-2; j_call: TRBJ2-5
cdr3_aa: CSAPGQMNYGYTF; clone_size: .; v_call: TRBV29-1; j_call: TRBJ1-2
cdr3_aa: CASAHPGQVYPSDTIYF; clone_size: .; v_call: TRBV12-5; j_call: TRBJ1-3
cdr3_aa: CASSIFRGGGSDNEQFF; clone_size: .; v_call: TRBV19; j_call: TRBJ2-1
cdr3_aa: CASSFDRARNTIYF; clone_size: .; v_call: TRBV28; j_call: TRBJ1-3
cdr3_aa: CASSLQAYGEKLFF; clone_size: .; v_call: TRBV19; j_call: TRBJ1-4
cdr3_aa: CASLSGGLSREAFF; clone_size: .; v_call: TRBV19; j_call: TRBJ1-1
cdr3_aa: CASSQGYNEQFF; clone_size: .; v_call: TRBV19; j_call: TRBJ2-1
cdr3_aa: CASSLAGAEQFF; clone_size: .; v_call: TRBV6-5; j_call: TRBJ2-1
cdr3_aa: CASQPGTGAYEQYF; clone_size: .; v_call: TRBV27; j_call: TRBJ2-7
cdr3_aa: CASSVGSNEQYF; clone_size: .; v_call: TRBV19; j_call: TRBJ2-7
cdr3_aa: CASSLAASSYNEQFF; clone_size: .; v_call: TRBV27; j_call: TRBJ2-1
cdr3_aa: CASSQDRSGDYNEQFF; clone_size: .; v_call: TRBV4-3; j_call: TRBJ2-1
cdr3_aa: CASSQATGMNTEAFF; clone_size: .; v_call: TRBV4-1; j_call: TRBJ1-1
cdr3_aa: CASSVQGQTYEQYF; clone_size: .; v_call: TRBV28; j_call: TRBJ2-7
cdr3_aa: CASSPRGGSRYNEQFF; clone_size: .; v_call: TRBV13; j_call: TRBJ2-1
cdr3_aa: CATRSSGGYYNEQFF; clone_size: .; v_call: TRBV14; j_call: TRBJ2-1
cdr3_aa: CSVEWGLNEQFF; clone_size: .; v_call: TRBV29-1; j_call: TRBJ2-1
cdr3_aa: CARDRGYDYGYTF; clone_size: .; v_call: TRBV30; j_call: TRBJ1-2
cdr3_aa: CASSVYTPASGSPYNEQFF; clone_size: once; v_call: TRBV9; j_call: TRBJ2-1
cdr3_aa: CASSPYHRGQETQYF; clone_size: .; v_call: TRBV7-9; j_call: TRBJ2-5
cdr3_aa: CASSFTGTSQETQYF; clone_size: .; v_call: TRBV7-9; j_call: TRBJ2-5
cdr3_aa: CASSGTLSYEQYF; clone_size: .; v_call: TRBV11-3; j_call: TRBJ2-7
cdr3_aa: CASPSRWQTDQPQHF; clone_size: .; v_call: TRBV23-1; j_call: TRBJ1-5
cdr3_aa: CASSEQAPPYEQYF; clone_size: .; v_call: TRBV4-3; j_call: .
cdr3_aa: CASSSGQGAYEQYF; clone_size: .; v_call: TRBV6-1; j_call: TRBJ2-7
cdr3_aa: CASSIDSTGAREKLFF; clone_size: .; v_call: TRBV19; j_call: TRBJ1-4
cdr3_aa: CASSSRFAGQGADGYTF; clone_size: .; v_call: TRBV7-8; j_call: TRBJ1-2
cdr3_aa: CASRVSGGADGELFF; clone_size: .; v_call: TRBV2; j_call: TRBJ2-2
cdr3_aa: CAWSVQGPYNSPLHF; clone_size: .; v_call: TRBV30; j_call: TRBJ1-6
cdr3_aa: CASSHAGRTEAFF; clone_size: medium-sized; v_call: TRBV6-6; j_call: TRBJ1-1
cdr3_aa: CASSLKNSHNEQFF; clone_size: .; v_call: TRBV5-1; j_call: TRBJ2-1
cdr3_aa: CASSDDLPRQGRETQYF; clone_size: .; v_call: TRBV4-3; j_call: TRBJ2-5
cdr3_aa: CASSAQGSGTTDTQYF; clone_size: .; v_call: TRBV5-4; j_call: TRBJ2-3
cdr3_aa: CASSQDRRDLAGVGSYEQYF; clone_size: few; v_call: TRBV4-3; j_call: TRBJ2-7
cdr3_aa: CASSNTGLLWWEQYF; clone_size: .; v_call: TRBV6-1; j_call: TRBJ2-7
cdr3_aa: CASSGTGIDTEAFF; clone_size: few; v_call: TRBV10-1; j_call: TRBJ1-1